One sample yielded the 17 T cell receptor beta chains listed below, sequenced in a study of T cell repertoires in cytomegalovirus infection. Using its own MiXCR run on the reads, TCRdb lists one record per CDR3 protein. The sample records about 680,000 distinct CDR3 sequences, 24% being singletons. What was sequenced was CD8+ T cells from PBMCs. The receptors stem from a human donor in good health (CMV status not recorded). Some clones in this sample may be carry-over from other donors' samples.

There are a few counts of this clonotype. The chain recombines TRBV7-9 with TRBJ2-5, with TRBD1 matching 7 bases. The V and J ends lost 9 bases and 3 bases, in that order; junction bases with no gene match: 13. The CDR3 extends over 15 amino acids. The germline V gene has CDR1 SEHNR and CDR2 FQNEAQ (reference sequence). CDR3 region: CASHGLVGQKETQYF. DNA for the CDR3: TGTGCCAGTCACGGGCTGGTGGGACAGAAAGAGACCCAGTACTTC.

The chain employs TRBV14 and TRBJ2-7; D is possibly TRBD1 (5 bases). Trimming shortened V by 1 base and J by 7 bases, and 14 bases separated the two germline ends. This CDR3 has 14 amino acids. From germline, CDR1 is SGHDN and CDR2 FVKESK. CDR3 loop: CASSQGLGAGEQYV. DNA for the CDR3: TGTGCCAGCAGCCAAGGTCTAGGGGCAGGAGAGCAGTACGTC.

This chain links TRBV4-3 with TRBJ2-1, with 8 bases lining up with TRBD2. V dropped 0 bases and J dropped 6; count of bases not matched to a gene: 4. Germline assignment: CDR1 LGHNA and CDR2 YSLEER. CDR3 size: 15 residues. CDR3: CASSQDGGAGNEQFF. The CDR3 bases are TGCGCCAGCAGCCAAGACGGGGGGGCCGGCAATGAGCAGTTCTTC.

This clonotype came up many times. The CDR3 nucleotides read TGTGCCAGCAGCTTTACTAGCGGGGGGGCAAATGAGCAGTTCTTC. Its protein is CASSFTSGGANEQFF. V is TRBV7-2 and J is TRBJ2-1; TRBD2 agrees at 13 bases. V dropped 3 bases and J dropped 7; count of bases not matched to a gene: 3. Germline CDR1 reads SGHTA; CDR2 reads FQGNSA. The CDR3 covers 15 residues.

In its sample, this clonotype was seen a few times. The V and J genes are TRBV7-9 and TRBJ1-2; no reliable D call. Germline V gene sequence: CDR1 SEHNR, CDR2 FQNEAQ (reference sequence). The CDR3 is 16 residues long. Deletions cut 0 bases from V and 3 bases from J, with 14 bases between. CDR3 sequence reads: CASSLAERREHYGYTF. CDR3 DNA: TGTGCCAGCAGCTTAGCCGAGAGGAGGGAACACTATGGCTACACCTTC.

This clonotype was seen more than once but under ten times. This chain links TRBV20-1 with TRBJ2-5; no clear D gene. The CDR3 contains 13 residues. V was clipped by 4 bases and J by 0 bases, with 9 bases between them. Germline CDR1 and CDR2: DFQATT and SNEGSKA (reference sequence). CDR3 nucleotides: TGCAGTGCTACCGACCCGTACCAAGAGACCCAGTACTTC. Amino acid sequence: CSATDPYQETQYF.

This sequence joins TRBV6-2 or TRBV6-3 and TRBJ1-5, with a weak D call TRBD1 (5 bases). Trimming removed 4 bases from V and 0 bases from J, with 10 bases in between. The CDR3 spans 15 residues. Germline CDR1 and CDR2: MNHEY and SVGEGT. Written as DNA, the CDR3 is TGTGCCAGCAGTTCCGGGGCGACTAGCAATCAGCCCCAGCATTTT. Its protein is CASSSGATSNQPQHF.

The chain has TRBV29-1 and TRBJ2-3, with TRBD2 identical over 13 bases. CDR3 size: 20 residues. Germline-derived CDR1 and CDR2 are SQVTM and ANQGSEA. Trimming cost V 2 bases and J 1 base; bases outside gene matches: 15. Written as DNA, the CDR3 is TGCAGCGTTGAAATATTTGGGACTAGCGGGGTCTCCTTCGGCACAGATACGCAGTATTTT. It is translated as CSVEIFGTSGVSFGTDTQYF.

The chain joins TRBV6-5 to TRBJ1-1; no clear D. CDR3 length: 14 amino acids. Trimming took off 1 base at V and 4 bases at J, with 10 bases between the two ends. CDR1 and CDR2 from the germline V gene are MNHEY and SVGAGI. The chain's CDR3 is CASSYFFGSTEAFF. The CDR3 nucleotides are TGTGCCAGCAGTTACTTTTTCGGGAGCACTGAAGCTTTCTTT.

The gene calls are TRBV19 and TRBJ1-1; unclear D gene. The CDR3 contains 13 residues. Trimming removed 7 bases from V and 4 bases from J, with 13 bases in between. Germline V CDR1 and CDR2: LNHDA, SQIVND (reference sequence). CDR3 sequence reads: CASTLDGVTEAFF. As DNA, the CDR3 is TGTGCCAGTACCCTTGACGGGGTCACTGAAGCTTTCTTT.

This clonotype showed up just a few times. This sequence joins TRBV10-3 and TRBJ2-7, with TRBD1 matching over 8 bases. Unmatched junction bases numbered 7, after V lost 10 bases and J lost 5 bases. In germline, CDR1 is ENHRY, CDR2 SYGVKD. The CDR3 sequence is 12 residues long. This CDR3 is CATLTGANEQYF. The CDR3 region has the DNA TGTGCCACCCTGACAGGGGCCAACGAGCAGTACTTC.

V usage is TRBV7-9 and J usage is TRBJ2-1; TRBD2 aligns across 7 bases. CDR1 is SEHNR and CDR2 is FQNEAQ in the germline V gene (reference sequence). The CDR3 loop spans 17 amino acids. J was trimmed by 0 bases and V by 5 bases; bases with no gene match: 10. The CDR3 coding sequence is TGTGCCAGCAGCCCCCCTGGGCGGGGGAGCTCCTACAATGAGCAGTTCTTC. Translation gives CASSPPGRGSSYNEQFF.

Only a few counts were recorded for this clonotype. The chain employs TRBV20-1 and TRBJ2-7, with D perhaps matching TRBD1 or TRBD2 (5 bases each). The germline V and J ends were trimmed by 5 bases and 4 bases, with 15 bases remaining between them. In germline, CDR1 is DFQATT, CDR2 SNEGSKA (reference sequence). The CDR3 totals 13 residues. The CDR3 DNA follows: TGCAGTGCTTTTCGGACGGGACCATACGAGCAGTACTTC. Encoded protein: CSAFRTGPYEQYF.

This clonotype has only a few counts. V is TRBV4-1 and J is TRBJ1-6; 7 bases align to TRBD1. CDR3 length: 15 residues. Germline CDR1 is MGHRA and CDR2 is YSYEKL. V shed 8 bases and J 5 bases; nucleotides not matched to a gene: 9. CDR3 DNA: TGCGCCAGCGTTCCCTCGGACAGGCATAATTCACCCCTCCACTTT. It yields the protein CASVPSDRHNSPLHF.

A few counts support this clonotype. An end of the junction differs from the germline gene, which may be a read error. V gene TRBV7-9 combines with J gene TRBJ2-1, with TRBD1 identical over 7 bases. The CDR3 loop spans 12 amino acids. Germline V CDR1 and CDR2: SEHNR, FQNEAQ (reference sequence). This chain's CDR3 is CASSPEPGQADF. The DNA for the CDR3 is TGTGCCAGCAGCCCAGAACCCGGACAGGCCGACTTC.

The chain recombines TRBV29-1 with TRBJ2-1; D unresolved. The CDR3 spans 12 residues. The ends were cut back, 1 base at V and 3 bases at J, with 4 bases in the middle. CDR1 is SQVTM, CDR2 ANQGSEA, per germline. The CDR3 bases are TGCAGCGTTGAAGGGGACTACAATGAGCAGTTCTTC. The encoded protein is CSVEGDYNEQFF.

This clonotype was seen only once. This chain uses TRBV6-2 or TRBV6-3 with TRBJ2-7, with 10 bases identical to TRBD1. Germline V gives CDR1 MNHEY, CDR2 SVGEGT. The V and J ends lost 2 bases and 3 bases, in that order; junction bases with no gene match: 4. This CDR3 is built from 15 residues. The CDR3 region is CASSYQDRGFYEQYF. As DNA, the CDR3 is TGTGCCAGCAGTTACCAGGACAGGGGGTTCTACGAGCAGTACTTC.